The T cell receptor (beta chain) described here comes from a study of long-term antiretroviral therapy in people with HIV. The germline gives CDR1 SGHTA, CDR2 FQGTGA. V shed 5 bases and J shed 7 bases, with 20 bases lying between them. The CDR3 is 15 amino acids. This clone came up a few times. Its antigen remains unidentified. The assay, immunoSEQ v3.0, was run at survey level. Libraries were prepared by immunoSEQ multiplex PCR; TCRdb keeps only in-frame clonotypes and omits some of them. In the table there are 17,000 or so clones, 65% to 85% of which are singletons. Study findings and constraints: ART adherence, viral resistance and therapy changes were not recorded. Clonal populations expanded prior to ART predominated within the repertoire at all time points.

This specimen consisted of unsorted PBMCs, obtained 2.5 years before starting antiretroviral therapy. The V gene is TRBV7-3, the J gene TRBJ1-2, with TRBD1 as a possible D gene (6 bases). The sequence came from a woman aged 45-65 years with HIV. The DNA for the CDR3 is TGTGCCAGCAGCCCCGACCTGGGGGGCGCGTTTGGCTACACCTTC. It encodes CASSPDLGGAFGYTF. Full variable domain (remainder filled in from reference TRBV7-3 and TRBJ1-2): GAGVSQTPSNKVTEKGKYVELRCDPISGHTALYWYRQSLGQGPEFLIYFQGTGAADDSGLPNDRFFAVRPEGSVSTLKIQRTERGDSAVYLCASSPDLGGAFGYTFGSGTRLTVV.